In this sample, the clone carrying this TCR beta chain turned up once. TCRdb's copy holds only in-frame clones and misses some; the assay was immunoSEQ multiplex PCR. The table has 100,000 to 150,000 clones, 90% to 95% seen once; the top ten hold approximately 2%. This sample stems from a study of blood T cell repertoires in COVID-19. The CDR3 is 18 amino acids. V shed 3 bases, J shed 0 bases, and the junction held 11 bases outside the gene matches. CDR1 MRHNA and CDR2 SNTAGT come from the germline V gene. J is TRBJ2-3 and V is TRBV6-4; 8 bases fit TRBD2. The source of this sequence is a man over 45 with COVID-19, enrolled during active disease. The sequenced material came from peripheral blood. Here the CDR3 reads CASSESLAGKTSTDTQYF. CDR3 coding DNA: TGTGCCAGCAGTGAAAGTCTAGCGGGCAAAACTAGCACAGATACGCAGTATTTT.